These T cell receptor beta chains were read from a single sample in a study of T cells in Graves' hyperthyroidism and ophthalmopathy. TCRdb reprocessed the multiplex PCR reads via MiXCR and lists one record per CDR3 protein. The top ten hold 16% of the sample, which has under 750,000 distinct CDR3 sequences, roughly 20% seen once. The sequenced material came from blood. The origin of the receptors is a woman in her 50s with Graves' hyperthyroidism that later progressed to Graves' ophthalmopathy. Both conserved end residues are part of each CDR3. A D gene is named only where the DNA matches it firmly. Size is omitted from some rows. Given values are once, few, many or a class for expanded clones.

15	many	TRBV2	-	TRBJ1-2	CASSGIRGSNYGYTF	TGTGCCAGCAGTGGAATTCGGGGTTCTAACTATGGCTACACCTTC
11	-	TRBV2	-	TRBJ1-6	CASSTGLLLHF	TGTGCCAGCAGTACGGGCCTTCTCCTCCACTTT
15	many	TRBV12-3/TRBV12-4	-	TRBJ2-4	CASTYGGQGKNIQYF	TGTGCCAGCACCTATGGAGGGCAGGGAAAAAACATTCAGTACTTC
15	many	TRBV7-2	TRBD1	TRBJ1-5	CASSYRTGVDQPQHF	TGTGCCAGCAGCTACCGGACAGGCGTAGATCAGCCCCAGCATTTT
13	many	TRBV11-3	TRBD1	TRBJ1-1	CASSLGQGSEAFF	TGTGCCAGCAGCTTGGGACAGGGGAGTGAAGCTTTCTTT
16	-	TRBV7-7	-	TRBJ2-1	CASSPGPSGGYNEQFF	TGTGCTAGCAGCCCCGGGCCCTCTGGGGGTTACAATGAGCAGTTCTTC
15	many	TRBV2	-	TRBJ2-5	CASSEEVGPRETQYF	TGTGCCAGCAGTGAAGAGGTGGGGCCTCGAGAGACCCAGTACTTC
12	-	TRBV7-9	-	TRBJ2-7	CASSFYEDEQYF	TGTGCCAGCAGCTTTTATGAGGACGAGCAGTACTTC
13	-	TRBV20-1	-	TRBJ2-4	CSAIEGLWSIQYF	TGCAGTGCCATTGAGGGGTTATGGAGCATTCAGTACTTC
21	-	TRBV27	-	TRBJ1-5	CASSPWGGRGGLMISNQPQHF	TGTGCCAGCAGCCCCTGGGGGGGCCGGGGAGGCCTGATGATAAGCAATCAGCCCCAGCATTTT
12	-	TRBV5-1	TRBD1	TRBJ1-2	CASSSDRDGYTF	TGCGCCAGCAGCTCGGACAGGGATGGCTACACCTTC
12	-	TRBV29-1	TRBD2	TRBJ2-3	CSVGSGGPTQYF	TGCAGCGTTGGAAGCGGGGGGCCTACGCAGTATTTT
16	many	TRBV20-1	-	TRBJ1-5	CSARERGGMGNQPQHF	TGCAGTGCTAGAGAACGGGGAGGGATGGGCAATCAGCCCCAGCATTTT
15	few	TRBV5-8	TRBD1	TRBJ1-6	CASTDRQGGISPLHF	TGTGCCAGCACCGACCGACAGGGTGGAATTTCACCCCTCCACTTT
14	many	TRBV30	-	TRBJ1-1	CAWSVSRARTEAFF	TGTGCCTGGAGTGTATCCCGGGCGCGCACTGAAGCTTTCTTT
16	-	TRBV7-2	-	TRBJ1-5	CASSLGRPGRNQPQHF	TGTGCCAGCAGCTTAGGACGGCCAGGGCGCAATCAGCCCCAGCATTTT
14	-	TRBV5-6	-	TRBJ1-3	CASSYLGAVNTIYF	TGTGCCAGCAGCTACCTCGGGGCTGTAAACACCATATATTTT
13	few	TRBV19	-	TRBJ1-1	CASSVGWNTEAFF	TGTGCCAGTAGTGTCGGCTGGAACACTGAAGCTTTCTTT
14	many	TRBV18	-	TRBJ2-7	CASSPLQGPYEQYF	TGTGCCAGCTCACCACTCCAGGGCCCCTACGAGCAGTACTTC
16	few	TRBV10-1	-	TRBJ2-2	CASSESSRGYTGELFF	TGCGCCAGCAGTGAGTCGAGCAGGGGCTACACCGGGGAGCTGTTTTTT
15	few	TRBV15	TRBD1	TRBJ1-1	CATSRVKDRATEAFF	TGTGCCACCAGCAGAGTAAAAGACAGGGCGACTGAAGCTTTCTTT
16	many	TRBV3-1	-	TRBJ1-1	CASSQEPAGMNTEAFF	TGTGCCAGCAGCCAAGAACCCGCAGGGATGAACACTGAAGCTTTCTTT
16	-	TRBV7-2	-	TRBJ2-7	CASSFRGAGGSYEQYF	TGTGCCAGCAGCTTCCGTGGGGCAGGCGGCTCCTACGAGCAGTACTTC
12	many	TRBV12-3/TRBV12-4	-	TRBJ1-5	CASSLNYQPQHF	TGTGCCAGCAGTTTAAATTACCAGCCCCAGCATTTT
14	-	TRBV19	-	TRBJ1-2	CASRTGHGRHGYTF	TGTGCCAGTAGGACGGGCCACGGGAGGCATGGCTACACCTTC
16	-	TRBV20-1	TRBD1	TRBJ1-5	CSATDRVQGENQPQHF	TGCAGTGCGACGGACAGGGTACAGGGTGAAAATCAGCCCCAGCATTTT
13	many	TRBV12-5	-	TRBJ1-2	CASRDRVGRGYTF	TGTGCTAGCCGTGACCGGGTTGGTCGTGGCTACACCTTC
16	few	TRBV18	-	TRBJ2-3	CASSPATSGSTDTQYF	TGTGCCAGCTCACCGGCGACCTCGGGAAGCACAGATACGCAGTATTTT
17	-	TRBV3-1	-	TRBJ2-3	CASSPEAGAPLTDTQYF	TGTGCCAGCAGCCCGGAGGCGGGGGCTCCCCTCACAGATACGCAGTATTTT
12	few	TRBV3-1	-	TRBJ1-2	CASSQLPYGYTF	TGTGCCAGCAGCCAACTCCCCTATGGCTACACCTTC
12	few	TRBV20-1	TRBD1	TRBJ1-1	CSAVQGTAEAFF	TGCAGTGCGGTACAGGGGACCGCTGAAGCTTTCTTT
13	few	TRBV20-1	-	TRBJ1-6	CSAKGGDNSPLHF	TGCAGTGCCAAGGGGGGGGACAATTCACCCCTCCACTTT
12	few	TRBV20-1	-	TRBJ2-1	CSAPGQINEQFF	TGCAGTGCCCCTGGACAAATCAATGAGCAGTTCTTC
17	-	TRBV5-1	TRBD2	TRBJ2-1	CASSLEVASGVYNEQFF	TGCGCCAGCAGCTTGGAGGTGGCTAGCGGGGTTTACAATGAGCAGTTCTTC
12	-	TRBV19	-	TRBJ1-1	CASSIREEGAFF	TGTGCCAGTAGTATCCGGGAGGAGGGAGCTTTCTTT
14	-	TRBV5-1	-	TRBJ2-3	CASKTQGSTDTQYF	TGCGCCAGCAAGACACAGGGTAGCACAGATACGCAGTATTTT
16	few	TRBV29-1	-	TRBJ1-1	CSVVSSRAGWNTEAFF	TGCAGCGTTGTATCCAGTCGGGCAGGGTGGAACACTGAAGCTTTCTTT
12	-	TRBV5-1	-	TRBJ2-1	CASIGAYNEQSF	TGCGCCAGCATCGGGGCCTACAATGAGCAGTCCTTC
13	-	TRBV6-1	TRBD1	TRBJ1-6	CASDQGVNSPLHF	TGTGCCAGTGACCAGGGGGTGAATTCACCCCTCCACTTT